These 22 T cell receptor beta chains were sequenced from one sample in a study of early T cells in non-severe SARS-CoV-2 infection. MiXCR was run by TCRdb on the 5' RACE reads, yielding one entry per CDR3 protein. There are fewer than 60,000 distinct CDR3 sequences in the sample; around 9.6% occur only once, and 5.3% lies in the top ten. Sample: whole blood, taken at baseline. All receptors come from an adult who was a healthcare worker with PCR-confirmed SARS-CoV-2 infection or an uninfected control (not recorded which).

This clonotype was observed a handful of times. The CDR3 nucleotides are TGTGCCAGCAGTGGACGGGTGAACACTGAAGCTTTCTTT. Protein sequence: CASSGRVNTEAFF. The V gene is TRBV6-1, the J gene TRBJ1-1; no definite D call. Germline V lookup: CDR1 MNHNS, CDR2 SASEGT. Trimming left V 4 bases short and J 0 bases short, with 6 bases between. CDR3 length equals 13 residues.

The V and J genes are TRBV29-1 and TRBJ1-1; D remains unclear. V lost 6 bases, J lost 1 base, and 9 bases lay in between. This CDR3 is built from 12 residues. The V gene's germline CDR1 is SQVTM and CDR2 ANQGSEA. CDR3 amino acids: CSVQVKNTEAFF. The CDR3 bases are TGCAGCGTCCAGGTGAAGAACACTGAAGCTTTCTTT.

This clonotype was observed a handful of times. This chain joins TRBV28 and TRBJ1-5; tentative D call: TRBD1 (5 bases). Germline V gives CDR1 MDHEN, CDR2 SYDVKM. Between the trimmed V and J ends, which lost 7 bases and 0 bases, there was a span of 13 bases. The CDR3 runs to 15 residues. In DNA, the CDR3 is TGTGCCAGCACGGGGGAGAAATATAGCAATCAGCCCCAGCATTTT. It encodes CASTGEKYSNQPQHF.

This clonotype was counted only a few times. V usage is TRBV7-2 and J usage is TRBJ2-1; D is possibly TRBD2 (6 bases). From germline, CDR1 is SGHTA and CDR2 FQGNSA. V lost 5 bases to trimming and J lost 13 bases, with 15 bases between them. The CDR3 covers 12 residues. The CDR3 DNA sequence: TGTGCCAGCAGCCCAATTGGGGGGATTCAGTTCTTC. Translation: CASSPIGGIQFF. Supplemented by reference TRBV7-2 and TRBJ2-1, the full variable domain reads GAGVSQSPSNKVTEKGKDVELRCDPISGHTALYWYRQSLGQGLEFLIYFQGNSAPDKSGLPSDRFSAERTGGSVSTLTIQRTQQEDSAVYLCASSPIGGIQFFGPGTRLTVL.

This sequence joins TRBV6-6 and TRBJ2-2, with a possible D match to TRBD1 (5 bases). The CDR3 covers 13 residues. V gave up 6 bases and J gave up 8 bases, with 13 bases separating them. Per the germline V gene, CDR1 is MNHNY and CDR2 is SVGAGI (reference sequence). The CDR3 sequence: CASSQGVPGELFF. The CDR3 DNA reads TGTGCCAGCAGCCAAGGGGTTCCGGGGGAGCTGTTTTTT.

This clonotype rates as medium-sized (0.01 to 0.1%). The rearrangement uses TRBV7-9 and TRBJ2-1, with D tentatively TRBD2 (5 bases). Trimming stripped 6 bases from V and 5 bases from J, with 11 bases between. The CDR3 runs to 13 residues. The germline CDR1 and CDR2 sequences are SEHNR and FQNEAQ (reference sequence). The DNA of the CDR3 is TGTGCCAGCAGTGAGGGAGCGAACAATGAGCAGTTCTTC. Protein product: CASSEGANNEQFF.

The CDR3 spells CAWNGPTVNTEAFF. Here the CDR3 DNA reads TGTGCCTGGAATGGACCAACAGTGAACACTGAAGCTTTCTTT. The chain couples TRBV30 to TRBJ1-1; D gene ambiguous. The CDR3 is 14 amino acids. Germline CDR1 and CDR2: GTSNPN and SVGIG (reference sequence). The V end was cut by 4 bases, the J end by 0 bases, with 12 bases between.

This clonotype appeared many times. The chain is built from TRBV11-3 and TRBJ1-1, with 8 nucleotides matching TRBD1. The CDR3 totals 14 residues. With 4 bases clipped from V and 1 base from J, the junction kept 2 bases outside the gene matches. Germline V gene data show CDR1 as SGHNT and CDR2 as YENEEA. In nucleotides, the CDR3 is TGTGCCAGCAGCTACAGGGGGGCGAACACTGAAGCTTTCTTT. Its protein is CASSYRGANTEAFF.

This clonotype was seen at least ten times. This CDR3 reads CSAGTGPTGELFF. In DNA, the CDR3 is TGCAGTGCTGGGACAGGCCCCACCGGGGAGCTGTTTTTT. The chain combines TRBV20-1 with TRBJ2-2, with 8 bases that match TRBD1. J was trimmed by 4 bases and V by 5 bases; bases with no gene match: 3. The length of the CDR3 is 13 residues. Looked up from germline, CDR1 is DFQATT and CDR2 is SNEGSKA (reference sequence).

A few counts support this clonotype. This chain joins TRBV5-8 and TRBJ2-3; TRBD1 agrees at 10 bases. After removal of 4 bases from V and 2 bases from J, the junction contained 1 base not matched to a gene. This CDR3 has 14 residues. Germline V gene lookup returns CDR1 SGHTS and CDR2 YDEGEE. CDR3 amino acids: CASSGTGVTDTQYF. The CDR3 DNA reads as TGTGCCAGCAGCGGGACAGGGGTCACAGATACGCAGTATTTT.

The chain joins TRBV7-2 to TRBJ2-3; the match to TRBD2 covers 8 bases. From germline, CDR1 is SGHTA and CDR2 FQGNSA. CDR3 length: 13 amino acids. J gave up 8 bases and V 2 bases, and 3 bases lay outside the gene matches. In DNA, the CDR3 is TGTGCCAGCAGCTTAAACAGCGGGAGTACGCAGTATTTT. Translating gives CASSLNSGSTQYF.

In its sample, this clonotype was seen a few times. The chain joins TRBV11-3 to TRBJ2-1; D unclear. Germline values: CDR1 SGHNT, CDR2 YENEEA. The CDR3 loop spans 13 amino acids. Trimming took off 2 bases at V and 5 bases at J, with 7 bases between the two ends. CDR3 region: CASSLYRNNEQFF. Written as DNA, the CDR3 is TGTGCCAGCAGCTTATACAGAAACAATGAGCAGTTCTTC.

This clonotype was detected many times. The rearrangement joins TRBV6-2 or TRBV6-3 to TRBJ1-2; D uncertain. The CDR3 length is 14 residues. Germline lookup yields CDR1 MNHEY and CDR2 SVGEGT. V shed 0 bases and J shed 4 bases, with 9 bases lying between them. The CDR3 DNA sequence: TGTGCCAGCAGTTACTCTCCATCCTCCTATGGCTACACCTTC. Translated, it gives CASSYSPSSYGYTF.

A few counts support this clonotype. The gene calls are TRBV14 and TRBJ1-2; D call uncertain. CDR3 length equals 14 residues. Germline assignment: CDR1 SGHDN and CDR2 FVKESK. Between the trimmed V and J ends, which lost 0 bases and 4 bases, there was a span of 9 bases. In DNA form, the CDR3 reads TGTGCCAGCAGCCAAGACTGGGGAAGCTATGGCTACACCTTC. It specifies CASSQDWGSYGYTF.

DNA of the CDR3: TGTGCCAGCAGTTTAGTTAGTACCCATGAGCAGTTCTTC. It is translated as CASSLVSTHEQFF. The genes are TRBV28 and TRBJ2-1; D is ambiguous. The V and J ends lost 2 bases and 8 bases respectively, with 10 bases between them. The CDR3 loop spans 13 amino acids. Germline V gives CDR1 MDHEN, CDR2 SYDVKM.

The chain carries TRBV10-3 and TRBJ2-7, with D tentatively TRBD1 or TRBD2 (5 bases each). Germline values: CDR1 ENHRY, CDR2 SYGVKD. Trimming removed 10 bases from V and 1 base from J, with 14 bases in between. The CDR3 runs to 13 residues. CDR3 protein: CATVDGGSYEQYF. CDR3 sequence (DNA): TGTGCCACCGTGGATGGGGGTTCCTACGAGCAGTACTTC.

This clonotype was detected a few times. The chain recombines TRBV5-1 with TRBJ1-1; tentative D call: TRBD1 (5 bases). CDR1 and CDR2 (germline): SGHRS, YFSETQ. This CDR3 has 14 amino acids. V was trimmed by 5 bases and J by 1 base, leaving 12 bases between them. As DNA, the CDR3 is TGCGCCAGCAGACCGGACACGACGAACACTGAAGCTTTCTTT. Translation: CASRPDTTNTEAFF.

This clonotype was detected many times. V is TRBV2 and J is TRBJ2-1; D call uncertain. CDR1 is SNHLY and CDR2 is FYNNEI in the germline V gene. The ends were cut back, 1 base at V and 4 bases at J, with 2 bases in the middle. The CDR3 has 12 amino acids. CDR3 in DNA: TGTGCCAGCAGTGAAGGGTACAATGAGCAGTTCTTC. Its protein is CASSEGYNEQFF. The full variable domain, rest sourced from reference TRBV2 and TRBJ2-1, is EPEVTQTPSHQVTQMGQEVILRCVPISNHLYFYWYRQILGQKVEFLVSFYNNEISEKSEIFDDQFSVERPDGSNFTLKIRSTKLEDSAMYFCASSEGYNEQFFGPGTRLTVL.

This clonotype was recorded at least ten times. CDR3 coding DNA: TGTGCCAGCAGCTGGGGACAGGACACTGAAGCTTTCTTT. Translated, it gives CASSWGQDTEAFF. The chain uses TRBV7-2 and TRBJ1-1, with 8 bases aligning to TRBD1. Germline trimming cut 4 bases from V and 3 bases from J; bases unmatched to any gene: 1. Germline V gene lookup returns CDR1 SGHTA and CDR2 FQGNSA. The CDR3 consists of 13 residues.

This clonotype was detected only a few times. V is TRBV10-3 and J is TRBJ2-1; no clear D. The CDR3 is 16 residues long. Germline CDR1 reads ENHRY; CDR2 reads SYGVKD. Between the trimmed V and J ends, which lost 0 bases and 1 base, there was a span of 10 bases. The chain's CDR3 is CAISESPAGSYNEQFF. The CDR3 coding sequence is TGTGCCATCAGTGAGTCCCCAGCTGGTTCCTACAATGAGCAGTTCTTC.

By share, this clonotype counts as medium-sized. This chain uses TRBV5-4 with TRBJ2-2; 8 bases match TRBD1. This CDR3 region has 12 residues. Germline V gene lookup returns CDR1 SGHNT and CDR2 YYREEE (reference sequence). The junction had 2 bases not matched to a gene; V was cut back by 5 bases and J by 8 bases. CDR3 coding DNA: TGTGCCAGCAGGGACAGGGTTGGGGAGCTGTTTTTT. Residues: CASRDRVGELFF.

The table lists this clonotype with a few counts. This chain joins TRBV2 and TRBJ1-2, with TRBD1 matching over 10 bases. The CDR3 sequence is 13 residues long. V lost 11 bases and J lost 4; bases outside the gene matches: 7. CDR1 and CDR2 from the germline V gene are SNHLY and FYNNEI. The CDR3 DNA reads TGTGCCGGGACAGGGGACCATTTCTATGGCTACACCTTC. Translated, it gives CAGTGDHFYGYTF.